These T cell receptor beta chains were read from a single sample in a study of follicular helper T cells after annual influenza vaccination. The table came from immunoSEQ multiplex PCR; TCRdb's copy has only in-frame clones and leaves some out. This table holds 9,800 or so clones, 83% found once. The sample in question was CXCR5- memory CD4+ T cells sorted from blood, obtained 7 days after influenza vaccination. The source of these receptors is an adult who received the influenza vaccine. Each CDR3 is given with its conserved first and last residue. The D gene is left open where the match is weak. Rows may omit the clone size; those that give it use once, few, many or a size class.

DNA: TGTGCCAGCAGCTTGGGGGGCATATACAATGAGCAGTTCTTC
CDR3: CASSLGGIYNEQFF
J: TRBJ2-1
V: TRBV5-4
size: -
D: -

DNA: TGTGCCAGCAGCTCCTACCGGGACGCTGATTCACCCCTCCACTTT
CDR3: CASSSYRDADSPLHF
J: TRBJ1-6
V: TRBV6-5
size: few
D: -

DNA: TGCGCCAGCAGCTCACCTAGCGGGGGGACTGAGCAGTTCTTC
CDR3: CASSSPSGGTEQFF
J: TRBJ2-1
V: TRBV5-1
size: -
D: TRBD2

DNA: TGTGCCAGCAGTGCAGGGAACACCGGGGAGCTGTTTTTT
CDR3: CASSAGNTGELFF
J: TRBJ2-2
V: TRBV2
size: -
D: -

DNA: TGTGCCAGCAGCTTTCAGGGGGCTACTGAAGCTTTCTTT
CDR3: CASSFQGATEAFF
J: TRBJ1-1
V: TRBV7-9
size: -
D: TRBD1

DNA: TGTGCCAGCAGAAAACAGGGGGCGTTCACAGATACGCAGTATTTT
CDR3: CASRKQGAFTDTQYF
J: TRBJ2-3
V: TRBV2
size: -
D: TRBD1

DNA: TGTGCCAGCAGTTTGGGAACAGGAATCAATGGCAATGAGCAGTTCTTC
CDR3: CASSLGTGINGNEQFF
J: TRBJ2-1
V: TRBV6-5
size: -
D: -

DNA: TGTGCCATCAACCGAGGGACAGGGGGCTACGAGCAGTGCTTC
CDR3: CAINRGTGGYEQCF
J: TRBJ2-7
V: TRBV10-3
size: once
D: TRBD1

DNA: TGTGCCAGCAGCTTAAGTTTAGCCGGGGAGCTGTTTTTT
CDR3: CASSLSLAGELFF
J: TRBJ2-2
V: TRBV7-9
size: -
D: -

DNA: TGTGCCAGCAGCGTAGGGGGTGAGCAGTTCTTC
CDR3: CASSVGGEQFF
J: TRBJ2-1
V: TRBV9
size: -
D: -

DNA: TGTGCCAGTAGTATGCCCTATGCCCGGCGAGACATTCAGTACTTC
CDR3: CASSMPYARRDIQYF
J: TRBJ2-4
V: TRBV19
size: -
D: -

DNA: TGTGCCAGCAGTACCCCCAGCGCGGGGGGCAATGAGCAGTTCTTC
CDR3: CASSTPSAGGNEQFF
J: TRBJ2-1
V: TRBV6-5
size: -
D: TRBD2

DNA: TGTGCCAGCAGCTTAGCGTCGCGGGGGGCTGGCACTGAAGCTTTCTTT
CDR3: CASSLASRGAGTEAFF
J: TRBJ1-1
V: TRBV7-2
size: -
D: -

DNA: TGTGCCAGCACCAAGACAGGGTTGGAGACCCAGTACTTC
CDR3: CASTKTGLETQYF
J: TRBJ2-5
V: TRBV6-5
size: -
D: TRBD1

DNA: TGTGCCAGCAGCCCGGACAGAGACACCGGGGAGCTGTTTTTT
CDR3: CASSPDRDTGELFF
J: TRBJ2-2
V: TRBV7-9
size: -
D: -

DNA: TGTGCCAGCAGCTACAGCGGTGGGGGGGGTAACTATGGCTACACCTTC
CDR3: CASSYSGGGGNYGYTF
J: TRBJ1-2
V: TRBV6-6
size: once
D: -

DNA: TGTGCCAGCAGCTGGGGTGGTAGGGGGCGTTCTAGCAATCAGCCCCAGCATTTT
CDR3: CASSWGGRGRSSNQPQHF
J: TRBJ1-5
V: TRBV5-6
size: -
D: TRBD1

DNA: TGTGCCAGCAGCTTATCAGACTTGGAGCAGTACTTC
CDR3: CASSLSDLEQYF
J: TRBJ2-7
V: TRBV11-3
size: -
D: -

DNA: TGTGCCAGCAGTTCCTACAAAGGGAGGGTCTACGAGCAGTACTTC
CDR3: CASSSYKGRVYEQYF
J: TRBJ2-7
V: TRBV27
size: -
D: TRBD2

DNA: TGCAGTCACTTCCTAAAGGGAGGCTACACCTTC
CDR3: CSHFLKGGYTF
J: TRBJ1-2
V: TRBV20-1
size: -
D: -

DNA: TGTGCCAGCAGCTTAGATTTTAGCCAGCCCCAGCATTTT
CDR3: CASSLDFSQPQHF
J: TRBJ1-5
V: TRBV7-6
size: once
D: -

DNA: TGTGCCAGCAGCTTAGTTCCAGCGGGTTACAATGAGCAGTTCTTC
CDR3: CASSLVPAGYNEQFF
J: TRBJ2-1
V: TRBV7-2
size: -
D: -

DNA: TGTGCCAGCAGCAAGGGGGGTACCAACTATGGCTACACCTTC
CDR3: CASSKGGTNYGYTF
J: TRBJ1-2
V: TRBV7-3
size: -
D: -

DNA: TGTGCCAGACCAGCCTACAATGAGCAGTTCTTC
CDR3: CARPAYNEQFF
J: TRBJ2-1
V: TRBV19
size: -
D: -

DNA: TGTGCCAGCAGTACCCGCCAGCGGGGGGGCCTCGCAGATACGCAGTATTTT
CDR3: CASSTRQRGGLADTQYF
J: TRBJ2-3
V: TRBV28
size: -
D: TRBD2

DNA: TGTGCCAGCAGCTTAGAAGTCTCAGTGGGACATCAAGAGACCCAGTACTTC
CDR3: CASSLEVSVGHQETQYF
J: TRBJ2-5
V: TRBV11-3
size: -
D: -

DNA: TGTGCCAGCAGCGCCCTTAACACCGGGGAGCTGTTTTTT
CDR3: CASSALNTGELFF
J: TRBJ2-2
V: TRBV7-3
size: -
D: -

DNA: TGTGCCAGCAGCGCGGGACAGAATGAAAAACTGTTTTTT
CDR3: CASSAGQNEKLFF
J: TRBJ1-4
V: TRBV9
size: -
D: TRBD1

DNA: TGTGCCAGCTCACGGGACTCAGGGGGGTGGAACACTGAAGCTTTCTTT
CDR3: CASSRDSGGWNTEAFF
J: TRBJ1-1
V: TRBV18
size: -
D: TRBD1

DNA: TGTGCCAGTAGTAGGTCAGGGAGGGAAAAACTGTTTTTT
CDR3: CASSRSGREKLFF
J: TRBJ1-4
V: TRBV19
size: -
D: -

DNA: TGTGCTAGTGGTTTGGTACTTGTCGGGAGGGGACATGAGCAGTTCTTC
CDR3: CASGLVLVGRGHEQFF
J: TRBJ2-1
V: TRBV12-5
size: -
D: TRBD2

DNA: TGTGCCAGCTCACCGGGCCTAGCCCCAGATACGCAGTATTTT
CDR3: CASSPGLAPDTQYF
J: TRBJ2-3
V: TRBV18
size: -
D: -

DNA: TGTGCCAGCTCACCCAGACAGGGTCAAGGGGAGCAGTACTTC
CDR3: CASSPRQGQGEQYF
J: TRBJ2-7
V: TRBV18
size: -
D: TRBD1

DNA: TGTGCCAGCAGCTTAACCCGGGGACAGGGGGAAGGGGCTTTCTTT
CDR3: CASSLTRGQGEGAFF
J: TRBJ1-1
V: TRBV7-9
size: -
D: TRBD1

DNA: TGTGCCAGCAGCCAAGTTCAGACTAGCGGAGACTACACCGGGGAGCTGTTTTTT
CDR3: CASSQVQTSGDYTGELFF
J: TRBJ2-2
V: TRBV5-4
size: -
D: TRBD2

DNA: TGTGCCAGCAGCTTAATGTCGAACACTGAAGCTTTCTTT
CDR3: CASSLMSNTEAFF
J: TRBJ1-1
V: TRBV7-3
size: -
D: -

DNA: TGTGCCAGCTCACCCGGTCCCCAATTGGCCTACGAGCAGTACTTC
CDR3: CASSPGPQLAYEQYF
J: TRBJ2-7
V: TRBV18
size: -
D: -